The rows below give T cell receptor beta chains drawn from one sample of a study of blood T cells in healthy people across ages. MiXCR was run by TCRdb on the 5' RACE reads, yielding one entry per CDR3 protein. The repertoire holds around 1.7 million distinct CDR3 sequences, with roughly 27% as singletons. Material: blood. The receptors were gathered from a woman in her 30s in good health. The CDR3 runs from the conserved cysteine through the conserved F or W. Fields, in order: V gene, D gene, J gene, CDR3 length, clone size, CDR3 DNA, CDR3 protein. A D gene is named only where the DNA matches it firmly. Some rows mark clone size as missing; the rest say once, few, many or name a class of expanded clone.

TRBV18	NA	TRBJ2-1	14	few	TGTGCCAGCTCCCCAGGTCCACCTTTGGGTGAGCAGTTCTTC	CASSPGPPLGEQFF
TRBV20-1	NA	TRBJ2-1	13	NA	TGCAGTGCTATGACGGACTCCTACAATGAGCAGTTCTTC	CSAMTDSYNEQFF
TRBV5-1	NA	TRBJ2-1	12	many	TGTGCCAGCTCCTTGACAGATAATGAGCAGTTCTTC	CASSLTDNEQFF
TRBV29-1	NA	TRBJ2-1	13	NA	TGCAGCGCCCGGGACTTTTCCTACAATGAGCAGTTCTTC	CSARDFSYNEQFF
TRBV28	NA	TRBJ1-2	13	NA	TGTGCCAGCCTACCCAAAAGAGCCGGCGGGTGCACCTTC	CASLPKRAGGCTF
TRBV7-2	TRBD2	TRBJ2-1	13	NA	TGTGCCAGCAGCCCCTTAGCGGGAGCAGAGCAGTTCTTC	CASSPLAGAEQFF
TRBV12-3/TRBV12-4	NA	TRBJ2-3	14	NA	TGTGCCAGCAGTACGAGCGGGCTAACAGATACGCAGTATTTT	CASSTSGLTDTQYF
TRBV3-1	TRBD2	TRBJ2-7	17	many	TGTGCCAGCAGCCAAACCGAGACTAGCGGGGGGCCCTACGAGCAGTACTTC	CASSQTETSGGPYEQYF
TRBV6-5	TRBD2	TRBJ2-1	14	many	TGTGCCAGCAGTAGGGCTAGCGGGATAAATGAGCAGTTCTTC	CASSRASGINEQFF
TRBV20-1	NA	TRBJ2-7	12	many	TGCAGTGCTAGGCGGGACTCCTACGAGCAGTACTTC	CSARRDSYEQYF
TRBV29-1	NA	TRBJ1-1	10	few	TGCAGCGGTATCCGGGAGTCAGCTTTCTTT	CSGIRESAFF
TRBV9	NA	TRBJ2-2	14	NA	TGTGCCAGCAGGCCTGGGCGCGACACCGGGGAGCTGTTTTTT	CASRPGRDTGELFF
TRBV7-2	TRBD1	TRBJ2-4	14	NA	TGTGCCAGCAAACAGGACAGGGGAGGAGCGGAGCAGTACTTC	CASKQDRGGAEQYF
TRBV7-8	TRBD2	TRBJ2-1	16	few	TGTGCCAGCAGCAAACATACCGGGACTAGTCGGGATGAGCAGTTCTTC	CASSKHTGTSRDEQFF
TRBV5-1	NA	TRBJ2-7	15	few	TGCGCCAGCAGTTCACGTCCGGGCTCCGACTACGAGCAGTACTTC	CASSSRPGSDYEQYF
TRBV5-1	NA	TRBJ1-2	15	NA	TGCGCCAGCAGCGCAGGACAGTCGCGGGACTATGGCTACACCTTC	CASSAGQSRDYGYTF
TRBV6-6	TRBD2	TRBJ2-1	17	NA	TGTGCCAGCAGTTACTCGGGGGCTAGCGGGGTCTACAATGAGCAGTTCTTC	CASSYSGASGVYNEQFF
TRBV28	NA	TRBJ2-2	12	many	TGCGCCAGCAGCGAGAACACCGGGGAGCTGTTTTTT	CASSENTGELFF
TRBV7-3	NA	TRBJ1-6	13	NA	TGTGCCAGCAGCTTCACGACGGATTCACCCCTCCACTTT	CASSFTTDSPLHF
TRBV7-9	TRBD1	TRBJ2-7	14	NA	TGTGCCAGCAGCTTTATCCGGGACAGGGGCGAGCAGTACTTC	CASSFIRDRGEQYF
TRBV18	TRBD1	TRBJ1-4	15	NA	TGTACCAGCTCACCACTGACAGGGGGCGATGAAAAACTGTTTTTT	CTSSPLTGGDEKLFF
TRBV3-1	NA	TRBJ2-5	13	NA	TGTGCCAGCAGCCTAGCCCGGGGATGGACCCAGTACTTC	CASSLARGWTQYF
TRBV7-2	NA	TRBJ2-1	14	NA	TGTGCCAACAGCCGCCACCTTGTCAGGGATGAGCAGTTCTTC	CANSRHLVRDEQFF
TRBV19	TRBD2	TRBJ2-1	18	NA	TGTGCCAGTAGCGTTAGGGGACTAGCGGGAGGGCCCTACAATGAGCAGTTCTTC	CASSVRGLAGGPYNEQFF
TRBV28	NA	TRBJ1-2	14	NA	TGTGCCAGCAGGAGGGGGGGGCCGACGAATGGCTACACCTTC	CASRRGGPTNGYTF
TRBV24-1	TRBD2	TRBJ2-1	18	many	TGTGCCACCAGTGATCCCTCCCAGCGGGGGGGCCTCGACAATGAGCAGTTCTTC	CATSDPSQRGGLDNEQFF
TRBV18	NA	TRBJ1-2	15	few	TGTGCCAGCTCACCAGGGTTTGCGCTAAACTATGGCTACACCTTC	CASSPGFALNYGYTF
TRBV28	TRBD1	TRBJ1-1	16	few	TGTGCCAGCAGTTCTGGACAGGGGATAGTGAACACTGAAGCTTTCTTT	CASSSGQGIVNTEAFF
TRBV4-3	TRBD1	TRBJ1-1	14	NA	TGCGTCAGCAGCCAAGTTGGGACAGGGGCTGAAGCTTTCTTT	CVSSQVGTGAEAFF
TRBV2	NA	TRBJ2-3	13	few	TGTGCCATCTTAAGACCAATTTTAGATACGCAGTATTTT	CAILRPILDTQYF
TRBV29-1	TRBD1	TRBJ1-2	13	many	TGCAGCGTAAAGACAGGGGGGAACTATGGCTACACCTTC	CSVKTGGNYGYTF
TRBV6-5	TRBD1	TRBJ2-7	12	many	TGTGCCAGCAGCAGAACAGGGGCCGAGCAGTACTTC	CASSRTGAEQYF
TRBV15	NA	TRBJ2-5	15	many	TGTGCCACCAGCAGCGTCGTCAGCCACCAAGAGACCCAGTACTTC	CATSSVVSHQETQYF
TRBV15	TRBD2	TRBJ2-5	17	many	TGTGCCACCAGCAGAGATACGCTAGCGGTTACCCAAGAGACCCAGTACTTC	CATSRDTLAVTQETQYF
TRBV7-2	TRBD2	TRBJ2-4	14	many	TGTGCCAGCAGTCCCGGACTAGCGGAGAACATTCAGTACTTC	CASSPGLAENIQYF
TRBV7-2	NA	TRBJ2-7	14	NA	TGTGCCAGCAGCTTAGGGGGGACCGTCCACGAGCAGTACTTC	CASSLGGTVHEQYF
TRBV5-1	TRBD1	TRBJ2-1	17	few	TGCGCCAGCAGCGGAGGCACCGGGACAGGGGGTGTCAATGAGCAGTTCTTC	CASSGGTGTGGVNEQFF
TRBV5-1	TRBD1	TRBJ1-1	16	NA	TGCGCCAGCAGCCTCCCCGGGACAGGGGGTATCTCTGAAGCTTTCTTT	CASSLPGTGGISEAFF
TRBV20-1	NA	TRBJ1-5	12	few	TGCAGTGCTAGGAGTAACAATCAGCCCCAGCATTTT	CSARSNNQPQHF
TRBV3-1	NA	TRBJ2-7	12	few	TGTGCCAGCTCAAACCTCTCCTACGAGCAGTACTTC	CASSNLSYEQYF
TRBV6-5	NA	TRBJ2-5	13	few	TGTGTCAGCAGGCGAGAGTTCCGGGAGACCCAGTACTTC	CVSRREFRETQYF
TRBV27	TRBD1	TRBJ1-5	16	NA	TGTGCCGGCAGTCCTCAAGGACAGGGAGGCAATCAGCCCCAGCATTTT	CAGSPQGQGGNQPQHF
TRBV6-6	NA	TRBJ2-5	14	few	TGTGCCAGCAGTTATACCCACACCCAAGAGACCCAGTACTTC	CASSYTHTQETQYF
TRBV19	NA	TRBJ2-1	13	NA	TGTGCCGTCGGGGAGAGCTCCTACAATGAGCAGTTCTTC	CAVGESSYNEQFF
TRBV5-1	TRBD2	TRBJ2-5	15	few	TGCGCCAGCAGGTCTAGCGGGGGACTCCAAGAGACCCAGTACTTC	CASRSSGGLQETQYF
TRBV4-1	NA	TRBJ1-4	16	NA	TGCGCCAGCAGCCACCAACAAGGGGGGGTTAATGAAAAACTGTTTTTT	CASSHQQGGVNEKLFF
TRBV4-1	TRBD2	TRBJ2-5	19	NA	TGCGCCAGCAGCCTTATTCCTAGCGGGGGGAGTCTATACCGAGAGACCCAGTACTTC	CASSLIPSGGSLYRETQYF
TRBV24-1	NA	TRBJ2-1	12	NA	TGTGCCACCAGCCAACAGAGAAATGAGCAGTTCTTC	CATSQQRNEQFF
TRBV7-9	NA	TRBJ2-5	15	few	TGTGCCAGCAGCATACTGACAGGGAGGGAGGAGACCCAGTACTTC	CASSILTGREETQYF
TRBV7-2	NA	TRBJ1-6	15	NA	TGTGCCAGCAGCAGTACCGGGACGAATAATTCACCCCTCCACTTT	CASSSTGTNNSPLHF
TRBV10-3	NA	TRBJ1-6	12	few	TGTGCCATCAGTGAGGAAGAGATCACCCTCCACTTT	CAISEEEITLHF
TRBV29-1	TRBD2	TRBJ2-7	13	many	TGCAGCGTCCCCCGCGCCACGGGGGGAGAGCAGTACTTC	CSVPRATGGEQYF
TRBV5-1	NA	TRBJ1-2	12	NA	TGCGCCAGCAGCTTGGATCGATTTGGCTACACCTTC	CASSLDRFGYTF
TRBV14	NA	TRBJ2-2	16	NA	TGTGCCAGCAGCCAACTCGGGGCAGGGAAATCCGGGGAGCTGTTTTTT	CASSQLGAGKSGELFF
TRBV29-1	TRBD1	TRBJ1-2	15	NA	TGCAGCGTTGAAGATTCACAGGGGGCGCGCTATGGCTACACCTTC	CSVEDSQGARYGYTF
TRBV11-2	TRBD1	TRBJ2-5	16	few	TGTGCCAGCAGCTTAGGACGGGACAGCTACCAAGAGACCCAGTACTTC	CASSLGRDSYQETQYF
TRBV5-1	TRBD2	TRBJ2-7	18	few	TGCGCCAGCAGCTTGGAATTTATTGACGGACTAGTCTCCTACGAGCAGTACTTC	CASSLEFIDGLVSYEQYF